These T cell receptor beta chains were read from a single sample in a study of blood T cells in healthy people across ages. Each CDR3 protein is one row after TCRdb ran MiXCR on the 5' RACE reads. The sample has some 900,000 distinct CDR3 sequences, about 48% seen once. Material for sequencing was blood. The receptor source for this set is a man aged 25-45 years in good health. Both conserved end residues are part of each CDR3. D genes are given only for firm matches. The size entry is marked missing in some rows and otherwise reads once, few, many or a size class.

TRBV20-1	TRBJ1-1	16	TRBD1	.	CSARYRDRGLNTEAFF	TGCAGTGCTAGGTACCGGGACAGGGGGTTGAACACTGAAGCTTTCTTT
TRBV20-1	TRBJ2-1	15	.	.	CSARRIGPIHNEQFF	TGCAGTGCTAGGCGGATAGGTCCCATACACAATGAGCAGTTCTTC
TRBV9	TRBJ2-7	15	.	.	CASSVGGGAPYEQYF	TGTGCCAGCAGCGTAGGTGGGGGTGCCCCCTACGAGCAGTACTTC
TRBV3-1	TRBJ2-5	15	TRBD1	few	CASSQEKGQSETQYF	TGTGCCAGCAGCCAAGAGAAGGGACAGTCGGAGACCCAGTACTTC
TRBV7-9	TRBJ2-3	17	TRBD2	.	CASSLTSGGPRLDTQYF	TGTGCCAGCAGCCTAACCAGCGGGGGGCCGCGGCTAGATACGCAGTATTTT
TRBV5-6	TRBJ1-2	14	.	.	CASSLPVSPYGYTF	TGTGCCAGCAGCTTGCCGGTCTCACCGTATGGCTACACCTTC
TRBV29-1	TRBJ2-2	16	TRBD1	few	CSVDDRDRANTGELFF	TGCAGCGTTGACGATCGGGACAGGGCGAACACCGGGGAGCTGTTTTTT
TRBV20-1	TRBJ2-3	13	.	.	CSAERSGTDTQYF	TGCAGTGCTGAAAGGAGCGGCACAGATACGCAGTATTTT
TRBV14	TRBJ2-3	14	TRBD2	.	CASSPWRGTDTQYF	TGTGCCAGCAGCCCTTGGCGGGGGACAGATACGCAGTATTTT
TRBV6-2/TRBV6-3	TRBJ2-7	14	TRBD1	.	CATLRGQGSYEQYF	TGTGCCACCTTGCGAGGACAGGGGTCCTACGAGCAGTACTTC
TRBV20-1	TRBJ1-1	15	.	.	CSARFSSRVNTEAFF	TGCAGTGCTAGATTCTCCTCACGGGTGAACACTGAAGCTTTCTTT
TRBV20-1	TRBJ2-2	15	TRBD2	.	CSAKPIAGNSGELFF	TGCAGTGCTAAGCCGATAGCGGGAAATTCCGGGGAGCTGTTTTTT
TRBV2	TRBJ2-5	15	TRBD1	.	CAGSERPGQQETQYF	TGTGCCGGCAGCGAACGTCCGGGACAGCAAGAGACCCAGTACTTC